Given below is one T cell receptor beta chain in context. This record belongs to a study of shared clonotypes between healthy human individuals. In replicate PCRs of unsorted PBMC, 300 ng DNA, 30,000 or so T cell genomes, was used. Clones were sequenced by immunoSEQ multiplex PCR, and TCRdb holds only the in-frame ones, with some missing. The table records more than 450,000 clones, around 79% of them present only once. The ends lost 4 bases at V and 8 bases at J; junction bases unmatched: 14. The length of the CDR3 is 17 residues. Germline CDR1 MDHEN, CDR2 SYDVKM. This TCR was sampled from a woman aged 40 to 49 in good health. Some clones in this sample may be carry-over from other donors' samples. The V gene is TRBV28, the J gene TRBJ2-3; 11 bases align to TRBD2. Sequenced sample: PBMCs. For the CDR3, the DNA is TGTGCCAGCAGTTACCAGACTAGCGGGGATCGGGGTGGTACGCAGTATTTT. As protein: CASSYQTSGDRGGTQYF.